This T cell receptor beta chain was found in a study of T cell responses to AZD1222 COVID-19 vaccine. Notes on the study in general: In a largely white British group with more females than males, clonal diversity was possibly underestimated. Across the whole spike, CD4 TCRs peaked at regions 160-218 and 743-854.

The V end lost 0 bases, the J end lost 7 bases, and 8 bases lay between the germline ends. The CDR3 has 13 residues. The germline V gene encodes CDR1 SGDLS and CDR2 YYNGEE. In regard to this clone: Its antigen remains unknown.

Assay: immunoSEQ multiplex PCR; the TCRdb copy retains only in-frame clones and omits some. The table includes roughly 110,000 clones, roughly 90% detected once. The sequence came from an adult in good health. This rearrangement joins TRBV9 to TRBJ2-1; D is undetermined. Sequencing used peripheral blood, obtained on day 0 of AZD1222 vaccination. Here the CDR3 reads CASSVGKENEQFF. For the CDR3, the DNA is TGTGCCAGCAGCGTAGGGAAAGAGAATGAGCAGTTCTTC.